The 2 T cell receptor beta chains presented below share a single source sample, sequenced in a study of cytomegalovirus exposure and HLA in healthy donors (dated by TCRdb to the late 2010s). The protocol used for the library was the immunoSEQ multiplex PCR assay. As stored in TCRdb, this immuneACCESS dataset retains in-frame rearrangements with V and J assigned. A fraction of the clones does not appear; measured against another copy, unresolved V genes explain less than half of the discrepancy, and the remainder lacks a known reason. For this sample there are about 170,000 clones; 90% to 97% appear just once. The top ten clonotypes cover around 0.9% of the sample. Sequencing was performed on PBMCs. These receptors originate from a woman younger than 30 in good health and CMV-seronegative.

This clone was detected only once. The V call is TRBV7-2, the J call TRBJ2-1; perhaps TRBD2 as D (6 bases). The germline V and J ends were trimmed by 3 bases and 2 bases, with 11 bases remaining between them. CDR3 size: 15 residues. Germline loops: CDR1 SGHTA, CDR2 FQGNSA. The DNA for the CDR3 is TGTGCCAGCAGCTTCGGCGGGAACCCCTACAATGAGCAGTTCTTC. Translated: CASSFGGNPYNEQFF.

J is TRBJ2-5 and V is TRBV5-1; D remains ambiguous. The germline V and J ends were trimmed by 2 bases and 5 bases, with 13 bases remaining between them. The CDR3 contains 14 residues. Germline values: CDR1 SGHRS, CDR2 YFSETQ. CDR3: CASSFSLAGETQYF. The DNA for the CDR3 is TGCGCCAGCAGCTTCTCTTTAGCCGGTGAGACCCAGTACTTC.